This record looks at one T cell receptor beta chain sequence and its context. Its antigen is unknown. No per-base quality is available; no much larger clone lies one base away. The immunoSEQ assay, a bias-controlled multiplex PCR with V- and J-specific primers, was used to amplify TCR beta CDR3 regions from genomic DNA. A second PCR step added a proprietary barcode and Illumina adapter sequences to the CDR3 amplicons. An Illumina MiSeq instrument was used to sequence the CDR3 libraries. The authors' pipeline ran thus. Export and quality control were done with immunoSEQ Analyzer 3.0, while downstream analyses used R Bioconductor and Immunarch. Repertoire metrics were calculated using only productive rearrangements within the normalized downsampled data set. Clonotypes larger than 5 templates in the normalized cohort were defined as pathologically expanded. Repertoire diversity was measured with the Inverse Simpson Index. To capture all clonotypes, CMV-specificity analyses were performed on the non-normalized data set. This immuneACCESS table, as held by TCRdb, lists in-frame sequences with V and J called but not all clones. Of the missing ones, under half trace to an unresolved V gene in checked studies; the others have no known cause. D and trimming were read from the DNA, whereas the V and J calls and clone size are those reported in that table. Here the sample has approximately 80,000 clones; about 96% occur a single time. The ten biggest clones cover around 1.5% of the sample.

The sample originates from a study of T cell clonotyping in hematopoietic cell transplantation (dated by TCRdb to the early 2020s). About the study as a whole: Pretransplant samples from recipients were collected after cytoreduction. The study collected around 130 blood samples from approximately 40 consecutive transplant recipients and their related donors. Patients were recruited between September 2015 and January 2017 and followed until late 2020 or death.

Paper-wide results and their limitations: After transplant, TCR diversity in recipients dropped, and pathologically expanded clonotypes climbed progressively between day 30 and day 180. Overlap with donor repertoires was found for only a small fraction of recipient repertoires, with over 95% found to appear de novo at the given depth. Donor and pretransplant recipient Inverse Simpson Index values predicted broader posttransplant TCR repertoire diversity. The sample size was limited and the cells went unsorted, which meant the CD4 and CD8 repertoire contributions could not be told apart.

CDR1 and CDR2 (MNHEY, SVGAGI) derive from the germline V gene. The CDR3 runs 13 residues from the cysteine to the phenylalanine. Only the CDR3 region is kept as DNA, spanning 39 bases read in frame from base 1. V gives up 6 bases and J gives up 2 bases, and the segment between their germline ends measures 11 bases. The label giving this sample's time point can be read as: recipient sample about 28 days before transplant, after cytoreduction. Blood samples were obtained from recipients approximately 28 days before transplant and at days 30, 100 and 180 after transplant. Nuclei Lysis Solution was used to extract genomic DNA from fresh or cryopreserved unfractionated peripheral blood mononuclear cells.

The source is a woman between 45 and 60 years old with acute myeloid leukemia. Some clones in this sample may be carry-over from other donors' samples. The sample here was peripheral blood mononuclear cells, taken before stem cell transplant. The chain uses TRBV6-5 and TRBJ2-7, with an unclear D gene assignment. The sequence in DNA is TGTGCCAGCAGCCGGAAGGCGGCCTACGAGCAGTACTTC. This sequence encodes CASSRKAAYEQYF.